The clone carrying this TCR beta chain was recorded a few times. Some clones are missing from TCRdb's copy, which holds only in-frame ones; the method was immunoSEQ multiplex PCR. Here the sample spans under 350,000 clones, more than 75% being singletons. This record comes from a study of blood T cell repertoires in COVID-19. Background on the study: Researchers got acute and convalescent COVID-19 samples from the United States, Italy and Spain. The analysed material was cDNA or gDNA that came from T cells, B-cell-depleted T cells, or PBMCs.

V was pared by 9 bases and J by 2 bases, with 10 bases of the junction left unmatched. The V gene's germline CDR1 is MDHEN and CDR2 SYDVKM. The CDR3 length is 14 residues. V is TRBV28 and J is TRBJ2-7, with 7 bases matching TRBD1. This TCR was sampled from a man between 65 and 85 years old with acute or convalescent COVID-19. Sequencing used peripheral blood. The CDR3 nucleotides read TGTGCCAGTTACCCCGGGACAGAGACCTACGAGCAGTACTTC. Its translation: CASYPGTETYEQYF. Full variable domain (outside the CDR3, taken from reference TRBV28 and TRBJ2-7): DVKVTQSSRYLVKRTGEKVFLECVQDMDHENMFWYRQDPGLGLRLIYFSYDVKMKEKGDIPEGYSVSREKKERFSLILESASTNQTSMYLCASYPGTETYEQYFGPGTRLTVT.